The rows below give T cell receptor beta chains drawn from one sample of a study of CXCR3-negative and CXCR3-positive naive CD8 T cells. Using the 5' RACE reads, TCRdb records one entry per CDR3 protein without DNA. This repertoire includes fewer than 90,000 distinct CDR3 sequences. What was sequenced was naive CXCR3- CD8+ T cells from blood. All receptors derive from a human donor in good health. Some clones in this sample may be carry-over from other donors' samples. Both conserved end residues are part of each CDR3.

v_call	j_call	cdr3_aa
TRBV12-3/TRBV12-4	TRBJ1-1	CASSFSHLMNTEAFF
TRBV15	TRBJ2-4	CATSSGVDLTNIQYF
TRBV28	TRBJ1-1	CASSLYGGGTEAFF
TRBV7-9	TRBJ2-1	CASSSVLLAGAPGEQFF
TRBV12-3/TRBV12-4	TRBJ2-5	CASSRLAGPETQYF
TRBV7-9	TRBJ1-1	CASSPWTGGIEAFF
TRBV7-9	TRBJ2-4	CASSLVGRENIQYF
TRBV29-1	TRBJ1-1	CSVAGLDTEAFF
TRBV5-1	TRBJ2-7	CASRRTSGFYEQYF
TRBV29-1	TRBJ2-7	CSVEEGQGLSYEQYF
TRBV5-1	TRBJ1-1	CASSFEEVVNTEAFF
TRBV2	TRBJ2-1	CASSEGDRVHEQFF
TRBV5-4	TRBJ2-7	CASSLEGGSYEQYF
TRBV5-4	TRBJ2-5	CASSPGRGFGTQYF
TRBV4-3	TRBJ2-2	CASGRGADGTTGELFF
TRBV21-1	TRBJ2-7	CARIISASAYEQYF
TRBV29-1	TRBJ2-2	CSVLADTRTVELFF
TRBV4-2	TRBJ1-5	CASSQVGTDQPQHF
TRBV29-1	TRBJ2-2	CSVDGPGEDGELFF
TRBV11-2	TRBJ2-1	CASSSPASGRGEQFF